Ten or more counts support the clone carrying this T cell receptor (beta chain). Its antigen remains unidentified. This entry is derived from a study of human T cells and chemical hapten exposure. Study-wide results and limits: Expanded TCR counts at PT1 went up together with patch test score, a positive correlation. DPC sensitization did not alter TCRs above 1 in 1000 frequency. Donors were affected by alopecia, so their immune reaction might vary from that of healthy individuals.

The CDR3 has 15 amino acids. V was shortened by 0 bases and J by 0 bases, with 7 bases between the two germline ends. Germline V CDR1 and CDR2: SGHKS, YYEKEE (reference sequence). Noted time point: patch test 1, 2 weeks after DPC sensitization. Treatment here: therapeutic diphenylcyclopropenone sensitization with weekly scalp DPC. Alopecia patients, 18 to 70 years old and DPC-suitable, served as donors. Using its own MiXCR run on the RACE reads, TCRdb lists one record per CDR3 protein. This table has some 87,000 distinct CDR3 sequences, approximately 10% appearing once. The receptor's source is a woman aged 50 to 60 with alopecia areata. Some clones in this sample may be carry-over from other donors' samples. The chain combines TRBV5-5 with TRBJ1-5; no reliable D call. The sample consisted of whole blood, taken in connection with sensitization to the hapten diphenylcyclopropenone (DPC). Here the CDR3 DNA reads TGTGCCAGCAGCTTGGCCGTCACTAGCAATCAGCCCCAGCATTTT. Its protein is CASSLAVTSNQPQHF.